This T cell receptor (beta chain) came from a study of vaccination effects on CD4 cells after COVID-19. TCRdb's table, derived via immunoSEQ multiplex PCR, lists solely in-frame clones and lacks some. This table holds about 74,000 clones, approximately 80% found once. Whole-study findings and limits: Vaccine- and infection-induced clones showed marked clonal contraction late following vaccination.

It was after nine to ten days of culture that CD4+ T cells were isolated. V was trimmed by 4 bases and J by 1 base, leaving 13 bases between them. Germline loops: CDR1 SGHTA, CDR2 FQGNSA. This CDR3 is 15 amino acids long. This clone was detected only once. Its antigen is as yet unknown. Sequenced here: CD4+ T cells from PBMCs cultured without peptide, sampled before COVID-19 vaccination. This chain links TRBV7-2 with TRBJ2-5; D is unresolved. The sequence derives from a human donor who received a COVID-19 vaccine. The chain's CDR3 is CASSSYSSSQETQYF. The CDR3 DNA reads TGTGCCAGCAGCTCTTATTCAAGTTCCCAAGAGACCCAGTACTTC.